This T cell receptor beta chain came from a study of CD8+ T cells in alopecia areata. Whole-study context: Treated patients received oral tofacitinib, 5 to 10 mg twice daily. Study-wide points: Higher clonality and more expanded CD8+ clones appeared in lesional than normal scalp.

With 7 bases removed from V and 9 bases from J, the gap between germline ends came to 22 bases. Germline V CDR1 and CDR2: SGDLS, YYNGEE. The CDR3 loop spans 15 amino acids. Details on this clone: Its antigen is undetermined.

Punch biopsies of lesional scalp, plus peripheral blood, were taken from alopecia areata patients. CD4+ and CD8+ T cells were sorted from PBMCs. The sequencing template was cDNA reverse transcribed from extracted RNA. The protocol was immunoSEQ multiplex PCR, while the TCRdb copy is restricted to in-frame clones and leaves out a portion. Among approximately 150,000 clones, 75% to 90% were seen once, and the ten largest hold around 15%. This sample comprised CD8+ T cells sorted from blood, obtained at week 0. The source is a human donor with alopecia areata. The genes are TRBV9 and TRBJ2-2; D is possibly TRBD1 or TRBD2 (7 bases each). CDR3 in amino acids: CASPPGGTAGRELFF. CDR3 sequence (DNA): TGTGCCAGCCCCCCCGGGGGGACAGCGGGCCGGGAGCTGTTTTTT.